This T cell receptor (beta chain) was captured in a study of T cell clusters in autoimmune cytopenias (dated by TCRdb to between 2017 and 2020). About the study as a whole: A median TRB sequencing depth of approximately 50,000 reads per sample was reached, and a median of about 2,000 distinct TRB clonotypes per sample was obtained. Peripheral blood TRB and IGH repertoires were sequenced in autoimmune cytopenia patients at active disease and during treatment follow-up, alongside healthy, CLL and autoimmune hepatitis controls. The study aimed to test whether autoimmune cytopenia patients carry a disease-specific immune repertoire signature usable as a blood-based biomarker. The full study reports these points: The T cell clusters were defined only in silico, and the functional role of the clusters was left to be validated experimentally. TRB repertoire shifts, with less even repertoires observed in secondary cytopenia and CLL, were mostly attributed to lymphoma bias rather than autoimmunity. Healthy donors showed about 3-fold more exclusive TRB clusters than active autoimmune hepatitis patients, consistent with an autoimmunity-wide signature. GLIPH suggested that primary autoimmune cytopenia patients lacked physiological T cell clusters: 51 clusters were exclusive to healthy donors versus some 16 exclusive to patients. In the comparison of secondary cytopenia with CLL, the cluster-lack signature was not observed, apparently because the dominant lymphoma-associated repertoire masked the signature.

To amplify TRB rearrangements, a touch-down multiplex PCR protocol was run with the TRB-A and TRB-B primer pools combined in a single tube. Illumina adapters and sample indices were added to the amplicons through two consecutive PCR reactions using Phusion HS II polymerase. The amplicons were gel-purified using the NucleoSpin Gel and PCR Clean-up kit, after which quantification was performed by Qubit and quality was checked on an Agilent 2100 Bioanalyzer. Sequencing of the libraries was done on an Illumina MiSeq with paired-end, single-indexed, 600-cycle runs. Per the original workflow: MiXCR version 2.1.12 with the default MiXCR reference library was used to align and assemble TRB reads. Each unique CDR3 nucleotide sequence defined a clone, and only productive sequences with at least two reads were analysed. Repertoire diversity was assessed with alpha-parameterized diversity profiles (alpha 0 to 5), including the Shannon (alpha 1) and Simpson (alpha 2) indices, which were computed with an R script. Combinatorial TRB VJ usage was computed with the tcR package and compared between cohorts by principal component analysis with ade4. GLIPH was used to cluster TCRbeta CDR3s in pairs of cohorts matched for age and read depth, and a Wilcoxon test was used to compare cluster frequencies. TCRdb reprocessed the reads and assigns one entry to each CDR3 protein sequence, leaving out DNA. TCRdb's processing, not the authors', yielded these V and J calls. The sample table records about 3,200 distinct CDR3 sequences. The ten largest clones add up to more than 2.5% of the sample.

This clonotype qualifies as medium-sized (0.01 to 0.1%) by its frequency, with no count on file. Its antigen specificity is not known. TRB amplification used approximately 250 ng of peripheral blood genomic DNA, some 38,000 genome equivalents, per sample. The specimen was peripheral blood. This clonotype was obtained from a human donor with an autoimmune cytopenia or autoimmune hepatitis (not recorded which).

The CDR3 protein is CASSQGRLETQYF. The sequence is built from TRBV28 and TRBJ2-5; checking the TCRdb D call of TRBD1 is not possible without DNA. CDR1 and CDR2 are drawn from the germline V gene: MDHEN, SYDVKM. The CDR3 numbers 13 residues from cysteine through phenylalanine. No coding sequence is recorded. This CDR3, with the reference TRBV28 and TRBJ2-5 proteins standing in past its ends, gives the full variable domain DVKVTQSSRYLVKRTGEKVFLECVQDMDHENMFWYRQDPGLGLRLIYFSYDVKMKEKGDIPEGYSVSREKKERFSLILESASTNQTSMYLCASSQGRLETQYFGPGTRLLVL.